This T cell receptor (beta chain) was captured by sequencing in a study of blood T cell repertoires in COVID-19. J was trimmed by 4 bases and V by 10 bases; bases with no gene match: 7. This CDR3 comprises 13 residues. Germline CDR1 reads LNHDA; CDR2 reads SQIVND (reference sequence). The data were produced by immunoSEQ multiplex PCR, yet TCRdb's version contains in-frame clones alone and is incomplete. The repertoire holds about 240,000 clones, with 87% as singletons. The V gene is TRBV19, the J gene TRBJ1-1; 9 bases align to TRBD1. This TCR derives from a man in his 60s who had recovered from COVID-19. Sequencing used peripheral blood. The DNA for the CDR3 is TGTGCCACTGGGGACAGGGTTGGCACTGAAGCTTTCTTT. The encoded protein is CATGDRVGTEAFF.